This TCR beta chain was retrieved from a study of cytomegalovirus exposure and HLA in healthy donors. On the study more broadly: Around 80 million unique TCR sequences came from HLA-typed donors in an early release.

The PCR used 60 Vbeta and 13 Jbeta primers. In the original workflow: A later analysis counted about 80 million unique TCR beta chains, some 11 million shared. This table comes from immunoSEQ multiplex PCR, and its TCRdb copy is limited to in-frame clones, with some not included. That table is the source of V, J and clone size, and D and trimming were worked out from the DNA. The table has about 160,000 clones, about three quarters seen once. Germline CDR1 and CDR2: SNHLY and FYNNEI. V was trimmed by 1 base and J by 10 bases, leaving 10 bases between them. The CDR3 loop spans 12 amino acids. Donors were nominally healthy when sampled, though unrecorded immune exposures were likely.

The sample consisted of PBMCs. The chain joins TRBV2 to TRBJ1-1, with D maybe TRBD1 (5 bases). This receptor was taken from a woman aged 25 to 45 in good health and CMV-seronegative. CDR3 nucleotide sequence: TGTGCCAGCAGTGAAGAAAGGGGAGGAGCTTTCTTT. This gives the protein CASSEERGGAFF.